This T cell receptor beta chain was documented in a study of T cells in Graves' hyperthyroidism and ophthalmopathy. Study summary: Peripheral blood was secured at the point of initial diagnosis, before any treatment. Overall study results and limits: Blood shared most expanded thyroid clonotypes above 0.001.

This clonotype was counted ten times or more. What it recognizes is unknown. Researchers amplified the TCR beta CDR3 regions from RNA transcripts. Primed by the HTBI set, a first-round RT-PCR was run on the TCR CDR3. From the multiplex PCR reads, TCRdb called clonotypes with MiXCR, one entry per CDR3 protein. The sample lists about 250,000 distinct CDR3 sequences; about 15% were seen once. Sequenced sample: blood. The sequence derives from a woman aged 50 to 60 with Graves' hyperthyroidism that later progressed to Graves' ophthalmopathy.

The CDR3 loop is CASSLSGAVGLYNEQFF. CDR3 in DNA: TGCGCCAGCAGCTTGAGTGGGGCGGTGGGGCTATACAATGAGCAGTTCTTC. The rearrangement uses TRBV5-1 and TRBJ2-1; TRBD1 is a possible D gene (5 bases). Germline lookup yields CDR1 SGHRS and CDR2 YFSETQ. The germline V and J ends were trimmed by 1 base and 4 bases, with 18 bases remaining between them. CDR3 size: 17 residues.